A single sample is the source of the 22 T cell receptor beta chains below, sequenced in a study of cytomegalovirus exposure and HLA in healthy donors. Primers: 60 Vbeta forward and 13 Jbeta reverse. The repertoire was sequenced with immunoSEQ multiplex PCR; TCRdb's copy has only in-frame clones and lacks some. Of about 140,000 clones listed, over 75% were seen once; the top ten hold roughly 1.9%. The sequencing input was PBMCs. The receptors come from a man aged 35 to 55 in good health and CMV-seronegative.

This chain joins TRBV27 and TRBJ2-3; tentative D call: TRBD2 (6 bases). Germline-derived CDR1 and CDR2 are MNHEY and SMNVEV (reference sequence). Trimming cost V 3 bases and J 2 bases, with 12 bases left between them. The CDR3 has 15 amino acids. This CDR3 is CASSFGRENTDTQYF. The CDR3, as DNA: TGTGCCAGCAGTTTCGGGCGGGAAAACACAGATACGCAGTATTTT.

The V and J genes are TRBV6-5 and TRBJ2-7; D is perhaps TRBD1 (8 bases). The CDR3 is 15 residues long. Germline V gives CDR1 MNHEY, CDR2 SVGAGI. Trimming removed 4 bases at V and 7 bases at J, with 20 bases between. The CDR3 DNA sequence: TGTGCCAGCAGTTTCACAGGGGGGGGAGGAGGAGAGCAGTACTTC. Its translation: CASSFTGGGGGEQYF.

The rearrangement uses TRBV10-2 and TRBJ1-2; perhaps TRBD1 as D (5 bases). Per germline, CDR1 WSHSY and CDR2 SAAADI. The CDR3 sequence is 13 residues long. Between the trimmed V and J ends, which lost 0 bases and 8 bases, there was a span of 10 bases. The CDR3: CASSESDIQGYTF. CDR3 sequence (DNA): TGCGCCAGCAGTGAGTCGGACATTCAGGGCTACACCTTC.

The chain employs TRBV11-2 and TRBJ2-7; D gene ambiguous. V lost 1 base to trimming and J lost 3 bases, with 10 bases between them. There are 14 residues in the CDR3. Germline V lookup: CDR1 SGHAT, CDR2 FQNNGV. CDR3 in DNA: TGTGCCAGCAGCTTAGCAGTGAAGATCTACGAGCAGTACTTC. The encoded protein is CASSLAVKIYEQYF. Combining the CDR3 with reference TRBV11-2 and TRBJ2-7 gives the whole variable domain EAGVAQSPRYKIIEKRQSVAFWCNPISGHATLYWYQQILGQGPKLLIQFQNNGVVDDSQLPKDRFSAERLKGVDSTLKIQPAKLEDSAVYLCASSLAVKIYEQYFGPGTRLTVT.

This clone was recorded once. This chain joins TRBV11-2 and TRBJ2-3; 10 nucleotides align to TRBD2. CDR1 is SGHAT, CDR2 FQNNGV, per germline. V gave up 3 bases and J gave up 5 bases; unmatched junction bases: 8. CDR3 size: 16 residues. The CDR3 spells CASSFLAGATGDTQYF. CDR3 DNA sequence: TGTGCCAGCAGCTTCCTAGCGGGGGCAACCGGAGATACGCAGTATTTT.

V usage is TRBV7-9 and J usage is TRBJ2-1; 13 bases are a match to TRBD2. Germline V gives CDR1 SEHNR, CDR2 FQNEAQ (reference sequence). Trimming took 5 bases from V and 7 from J; bases not matched to a gene: 5. The CDR3 length is 15 residues. For the CDR3, the DNA is TGTGCCAGCAGCCCCGGGACTAGCGGGAAGAATGAGCAGTTCTTC. Its protein is CASSPGTSGKNEQFF.

The chain has TRBV7-2 and TRBJ1-2; 7 nucleotides agree with TRBD1. The germline gives CDR1 SGHTA, CDR2 FQGNSA. V dropped 5 bases and J dropped 5; count of bases not matched to a gene: 8. This CDR3 contains 14 residues. This CDR3 is CASSPGGTAYGYTF. CDR3 DNA: TGTGCCAGCAGCCCCGGAGGGACAGCATATGGCTACACCTTC.

The rearrangement joins TRBV19 to TRBJ2-5, with D possibly TRBD2 on 6 matching bases. This CDR3 has 16 amino acids. The germline CDR1 and CDR2 sequences are LNHDA and SQIVND (reference sequence). V dropped 5 bases and J dropped 4 bases, with 20 bases sitting between them. The CDR3 DNA sequence: TGTGCCAGTAGTCCCCTGGACTACTCTCCCCTAGAGACCCAGTACTTC. Amino acid sequence: CASSPLDYSPLETQYF.

The chain recombines TRBV6-5 with TRBJ2-3, with TRBD2 matching 10 bases. After removal of 2 bases from V and 6 bases from J, the junction contained 5 bases not matched to a gene. Germline V gene sequence: CDR1 MNHEY, CDR2 SVGAGI. This CDR3 comprises 15 residues. The CDR3 reads CASSYPASGGDTQYF. Written as DNA, the CDR3 is TGTGCCAGCAGTTACCCTGCTAGCGGGGGTGATACGCAGTATTTT.

The chain uses TRBV20-1 and TRBJ2-5; D uncertain. Deletions cut 5 bases from V and 2 bases from J, with 3 bases between. The CDR3 length is 10 residues. The germline V gene encodes CDR1 DFQATT and CDR2 SNEGSKA (reference sequence). CDR3 sequence reads: CSALQETQYF. CDR3 nucleotide sequence: TGCAGTGCTTTACAAGAGACCCAGTACTTC.

The chain recombines TRBV10-3 with TRBJ1-5; 9 bases are a match to TRBD1. J was trimmed by 6 bases and V by 3 bases; bases with no gene match: 3. Germline values: CDR1 ENHRY, CDR2 SYGVKD. The CDR3 runs to 14 residues. CDR3 sequence reads: CAISDGQGSQPQHF. The DNA for the CDR3 is TGTGCCATCAGTGACGGACAGGGGAGTCAGCCCCAGCATTTT.

This sequence joins TRBV5-6 and TRBJ2-2, with D possibly being TRBD1 (6 bases). Trimming took off 0 bases at V and 5 bases at J, with 17 bases between the two ends. In germline, CDR1 is SGHDT, CDR2 YYEEEE. This CDR3 spans 17 amino acids. Here the CDR3 reads CASSLALTRGSTGELFF. The CDR3 nucleotides are TGTGCCAGCAGCTTGGCCCTAACCAGGGGCTCAACCGGGGAGCTGTTTTTT. The whole variable domain, filled in from reference TRBV5-6 and TRBJ2-2, reads DAGVTQSPTHLIKTRGQQVTLRCSPKSGHDTVSWYQQALGQGPQFIFQYYEEEERQRGNFPDRFSGHQFPNYSSELNVNALLLGDSALYLCASSLALTRGSTGELFFGEGSRLTVL.

The chain joins TRBV6-5 to TRBJ2-7, with D tentatively TRBD1 (5 bases). The CDR3 loop spans 14 amino acids. The V gene's germline CDR1 is MNHEY and CDR2 SVGAGI. Deletions cut 5 bases from V and 0 bases from J, with 11 bases between. In DNA, the CDR3 is TGTGCCAGCAGTCGTAGGGGCCCCTCCTACGAGCAGTACTTC. Translation: CASSRRGPSYEQYF.

A single count supports this clone. The gene calls are TRBV4-1 and TRBJ2-2, with TRBD2 matching over 12 bases. The V gene end was trimmed by 0 bases and the J gene end by 1 base; junction bases not matched to a gene: 3. CDR1 MGHRA and CDR2 YSYEKL come from the germline V gene. This CDR3 is built from 18 residues. The CDR3: CASSQELAGGMNTGELFF. For the CDR3, the DNA is TGCGCCAGCAGCCAAGAGCTAGCGGGAGGGATGAACACCGGGGAGCTGTTTTTT.

The chain combines TRBV7-6 with TRBJ2-3, with D hard to call. Germline CDR1 reads SGHVS; CDR2 reads FNYEAQ. Between the trimmed V and J ends, which lost 3 bases and 5 bases, there was a span of 9 bases. The CDR3 consists of 13 residues. CDR3: CASSLQREDTQYF. The CDR3 nucleotides read TGTGCCAGCAGCTTGCAGCGTGAAGATACGCAGTATTTT.

The rearrangement uses TRBV28 and TRBJ2-7; 9 bases match TRBD1. Per germline, CDR1 MDHEN and CDR2 SYDVKM. The CDR3 has 16 amino acids. V trimming: 2 bases; J trimming: 6 bases; junction bases outside the gene matches: 11. CDR3: CASSLRGFGQGSEQYF. The DNA of the CDR3 is TGTGCCAGCAGTTTAAGGGGTTTCGGACAGGGGAGCGAGCAGTACTTC.

V usage is TRBV6-4 and J usage is TRBJ1-4; 7 bases match TRBD1. The CDR3 sequence is 18 residues long. Germline lookup yields CDR1 MRHNA and CDR2 SNTAGT. Trimming took 7 bases from V and 8 from J; bases not matched to a gene: 22. The CDR3 DNA is TGTGCCAGCACCGGGGAAGGGACAGCGTCCCAAGGGAGGGAAAAACTGTTTTTT. Protein: CASTGEGTASQGREKLFF.

A few counts support this clone. The genes are TRBV6-5 and TRBJ2-2; 10 positions match TRBD2. V was clipped by 3 bases and J by 6 bases; unmatched bases: 7. The CDR3 consists of 16 residues. CDR1 and CDR2 (germline): MNHEY, SVGAGI. For the CDR3, the DNA is TGTGCCAGCAGTTATCGGTTAGCGGGAGGACCCGGGGAGCTGTTTTTT. Translating gives CASSYRLAGGPGELFF.

The table lists this clone with a count of one. The genes are TRBV27 and TRBJ2-2, with 7 bases matching TRBD1. Looked up from germline, CDR1 is MNHEY and CDR2 is SMNVEV (reference sequence). Trimming removed 4 bases from V and 6 bases from J; junction bases left unmatched: 8. The CDR3 is made up of 15 amino acids. DNA of the CDR3: TGTGCCAGCAGTTCCGACAGGGCGGATGCCGGGGAGCTGTTTTTT. Translated: CASSSDRADAGELFF.

This clone was found once. This chain connects TRBV19 to TRBJ2-1; 11 bases map to TRBD2. V was clipped by 1 base and J by 0 bases; unmatched bases: 8. The CDR3 is 19 amino acids. CDR1 is LNHDA and CDR2 is SQIVND in the germline V gene (reference sequence). In DNA, the CDR3 is TGTGCCAGTAGTATAGCTGGAGGACTAGCGGGTCGCTCCTACAATGAGCAGTTCTTC. Protein sequence: CASSIAGGLAGRSYNEQFF.

Only one count was recorded for this clone. This chain links TRBV14 with TRBJ2-7, with D hard to call. CDR1 is SGHDN and CDR2 is FVKESK in the germline V gene. The CDR3 runs to 15 residues. The germline V and J ends were trimmed by 4 bases and 4 bases, with 17 bases remaining between them. The CDR3 reads CASSLQHTASYEQYF. The CDR3 bases are TGTGCCAGCAGCCTACAGCACACGGCGTCATACGAGCAGTACTTC.

The chain has TRBV28 and TRBJ2-3; 11 bases match TRBD2. J gave up 0 bases and V 5 bases, and 10 bases lay outside the gene matches. The CDR3 length is 18 residues. Germline-derived CDR1 and CDR2 are MDHEN and SYDVKM. This CDR3 is CASSPAGLAVPSTDTQYF. The DNA for the CDR3 is TGTGCCAGCAGTCCTGCGGGACTAGCGGTCCCTAGCACAGATACGCAGTATTTT.